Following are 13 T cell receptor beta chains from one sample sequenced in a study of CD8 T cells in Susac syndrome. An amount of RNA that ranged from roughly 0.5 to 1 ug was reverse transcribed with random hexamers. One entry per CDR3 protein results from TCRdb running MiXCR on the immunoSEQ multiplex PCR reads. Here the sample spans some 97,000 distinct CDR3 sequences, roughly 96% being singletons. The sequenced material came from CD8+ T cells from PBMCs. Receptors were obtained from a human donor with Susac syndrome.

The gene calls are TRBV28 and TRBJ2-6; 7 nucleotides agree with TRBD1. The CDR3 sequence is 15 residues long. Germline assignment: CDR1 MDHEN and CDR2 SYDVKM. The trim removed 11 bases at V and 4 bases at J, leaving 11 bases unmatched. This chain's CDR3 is CASGTVGSGANVLTF. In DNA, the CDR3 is TGTGCCTCGGGGACAGTCGGTTCGGGGGCCAACGTCCTGACTTTC. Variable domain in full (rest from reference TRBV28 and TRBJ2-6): DVKVTQSSRYLVKRTGEKVFLECVQDMDHENMFWYRQDPGLGLRLIYFSYDVKMKEKGDIPEGYSVSREKKERFSLILESASTNQTSMYLCASGTVGSGANVLTFGAGSRLTVL.

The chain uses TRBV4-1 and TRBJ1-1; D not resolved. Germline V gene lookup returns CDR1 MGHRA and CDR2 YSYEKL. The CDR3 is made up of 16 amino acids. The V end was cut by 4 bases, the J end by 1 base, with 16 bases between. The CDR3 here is CASSLRPGSRNTEAFF. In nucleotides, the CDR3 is TGCGCCAGCAGCCTAAGACCAGGATCGAGGAACACTGAAGCTTTCTTT.

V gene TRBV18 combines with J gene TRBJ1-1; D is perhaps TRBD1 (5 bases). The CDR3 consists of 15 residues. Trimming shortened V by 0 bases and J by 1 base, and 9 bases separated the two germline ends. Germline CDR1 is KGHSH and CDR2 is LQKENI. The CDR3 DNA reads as TGTGCCAGCTCACCACCGGGACGGACGAACACTGAAGCTTTCTTT. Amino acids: CASSPPGRTNTEAFF.

CDR3 DNA sequence: TGCGCCAGCAGCTACAGGGGAACCGGGGAGCTGTTTTTT. Its translation is CASSYRGTGELFF. V usage is TRBV5-1 and J usage is TRBJ2-2, with TRBD1 identical over 7 bases. The V segment lost 3 bases and the J segment 5 bases; nucleotides outside the gene matches: 1. Germline CDR1 reads SGHRS; CDR2 reads YFSETQ. The CDR3 has 13 residues.

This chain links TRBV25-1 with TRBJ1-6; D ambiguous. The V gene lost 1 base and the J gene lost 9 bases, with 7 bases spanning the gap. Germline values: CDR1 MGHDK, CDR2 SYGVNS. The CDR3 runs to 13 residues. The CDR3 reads CASSEFAGSPLHF. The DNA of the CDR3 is TGTGCCAGCAGTGAATTCGCGGGTTCACCCCTCCACTTT.

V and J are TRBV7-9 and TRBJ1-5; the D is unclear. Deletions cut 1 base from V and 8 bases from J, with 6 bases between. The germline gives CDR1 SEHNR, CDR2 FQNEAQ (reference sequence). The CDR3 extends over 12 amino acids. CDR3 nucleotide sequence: TGTGCCAGCAGCTTAGACGGTGAGCCCCAGCATTTT. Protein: CASSLDGEPQHF.

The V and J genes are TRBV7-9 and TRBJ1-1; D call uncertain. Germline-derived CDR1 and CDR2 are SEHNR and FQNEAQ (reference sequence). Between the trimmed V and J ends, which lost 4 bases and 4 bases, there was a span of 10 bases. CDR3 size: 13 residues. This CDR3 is CASSSKPSTEAFF. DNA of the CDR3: TGTGCCAGCAGCTCGAAGCCCAGCACTGAAGCTTTCTTT.

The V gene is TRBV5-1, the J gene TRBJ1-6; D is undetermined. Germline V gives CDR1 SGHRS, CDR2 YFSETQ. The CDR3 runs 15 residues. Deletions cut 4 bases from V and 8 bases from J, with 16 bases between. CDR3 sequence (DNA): TGCGCCAGCAGCCAAATGCCCGACGGAGATTCACCCCTCCACTTT. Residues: CASSQMPDGDSPLHF.

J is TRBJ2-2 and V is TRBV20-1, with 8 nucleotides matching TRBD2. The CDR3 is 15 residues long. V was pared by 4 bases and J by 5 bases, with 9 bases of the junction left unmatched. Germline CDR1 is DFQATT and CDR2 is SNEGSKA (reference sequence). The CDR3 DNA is TGCAGTGCTAAGGGGCACGAGCGGGAGACCGGGGAGCTGTTTTTT. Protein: CSAKGHERETGELFF.

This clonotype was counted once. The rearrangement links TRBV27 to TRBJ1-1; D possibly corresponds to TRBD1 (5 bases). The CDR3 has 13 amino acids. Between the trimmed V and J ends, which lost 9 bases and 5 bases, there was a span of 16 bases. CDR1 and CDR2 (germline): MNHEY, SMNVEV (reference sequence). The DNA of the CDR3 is TGTGCCAGGAAAGGGGAGCGAGGGACTGAAGCTTTCTTT. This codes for CARKGERGTEAFF.

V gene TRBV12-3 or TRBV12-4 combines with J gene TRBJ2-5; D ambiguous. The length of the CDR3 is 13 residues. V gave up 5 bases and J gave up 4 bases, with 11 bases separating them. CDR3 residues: CASSPPLGETQYF. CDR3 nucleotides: TGTGCCAGCAGTCCTCCCCTCGGAGAGACCCAGTACTTC.

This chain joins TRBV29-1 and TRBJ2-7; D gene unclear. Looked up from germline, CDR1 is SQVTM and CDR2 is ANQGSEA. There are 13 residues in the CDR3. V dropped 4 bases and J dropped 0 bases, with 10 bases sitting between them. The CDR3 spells CSVVIRHSYEQYF. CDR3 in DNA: TGCAGCGTTGTGATCAGACACTCCTACGAGCAGTACTTC.

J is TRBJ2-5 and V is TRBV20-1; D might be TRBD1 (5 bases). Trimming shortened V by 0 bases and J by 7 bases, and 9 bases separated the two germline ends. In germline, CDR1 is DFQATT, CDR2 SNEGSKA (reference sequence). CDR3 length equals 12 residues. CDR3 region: CSARDHRMTQYF. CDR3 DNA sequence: TGCAGTGCTAGAGATCACAGGATGACCCAGTACTTC.